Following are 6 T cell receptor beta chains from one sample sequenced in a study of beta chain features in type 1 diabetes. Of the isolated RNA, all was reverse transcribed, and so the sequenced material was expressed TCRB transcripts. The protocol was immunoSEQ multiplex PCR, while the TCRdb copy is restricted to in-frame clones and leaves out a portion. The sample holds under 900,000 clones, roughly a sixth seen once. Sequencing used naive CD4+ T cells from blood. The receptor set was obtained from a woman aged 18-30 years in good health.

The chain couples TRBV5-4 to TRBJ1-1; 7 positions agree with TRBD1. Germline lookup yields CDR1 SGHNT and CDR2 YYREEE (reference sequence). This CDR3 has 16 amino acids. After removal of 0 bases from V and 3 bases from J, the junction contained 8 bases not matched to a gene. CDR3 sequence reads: CASSLAGGRSHTEAFF. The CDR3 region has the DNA TGTGCCAGCAGCTTGGCAGGGGGGAGGAGTCACACTGAAGCTTTCTTT.

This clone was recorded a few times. In DNA, the CDR3 is TGCGCCAGCAGCTTTCGCGGAGCAAGGGATGGCTACACCTTC. It yields the protein CASSFRGARDGYTF. The genes are TRBV5-1 and TRBJ1-2, with unresolved D. Germline V gene lookup returns CDR1 SGHRS and CDR2 YFSETQ. The CDR3 runs to 14 residues. Trimming stripped 2 bases from V and 6 bases from J, with 14 bases between.

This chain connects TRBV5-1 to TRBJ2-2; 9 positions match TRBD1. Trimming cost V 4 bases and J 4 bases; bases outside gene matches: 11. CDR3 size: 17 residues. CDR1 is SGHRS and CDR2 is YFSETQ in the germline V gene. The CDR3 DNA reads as TGCGCCAGCAGCACGACGGACAGGGGAATGATCACCGGGGAGCTGTTTTTT. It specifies CASSTTDRGMITGELFF.

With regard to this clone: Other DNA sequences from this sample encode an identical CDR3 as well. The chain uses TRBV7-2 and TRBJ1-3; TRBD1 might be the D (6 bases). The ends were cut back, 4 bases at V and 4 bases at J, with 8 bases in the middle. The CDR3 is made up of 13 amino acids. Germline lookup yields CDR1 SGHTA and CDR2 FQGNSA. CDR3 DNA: TGTGCCAGCAGCTCACAGGGCGGAAACACCATATATTTT. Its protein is CASSSQGGNTIYF.

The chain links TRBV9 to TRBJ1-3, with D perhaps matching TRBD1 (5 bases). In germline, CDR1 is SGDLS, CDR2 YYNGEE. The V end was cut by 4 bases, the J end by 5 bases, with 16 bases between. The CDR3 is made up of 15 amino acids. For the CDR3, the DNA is TGTGCCAGCAGCAAACGGGACGGGTTTAGAAACACCATATATTTT. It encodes CASSKRDGFRNTIYF.

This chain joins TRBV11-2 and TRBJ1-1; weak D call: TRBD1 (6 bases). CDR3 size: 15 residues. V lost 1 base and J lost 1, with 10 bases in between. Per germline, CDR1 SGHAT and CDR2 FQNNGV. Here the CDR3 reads CASSLVKGGNTEAFF. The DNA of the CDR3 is TGTGCCAGCAGCTTAGTTAAGGGGGGGAACACTGAAGCTTTCTTT.